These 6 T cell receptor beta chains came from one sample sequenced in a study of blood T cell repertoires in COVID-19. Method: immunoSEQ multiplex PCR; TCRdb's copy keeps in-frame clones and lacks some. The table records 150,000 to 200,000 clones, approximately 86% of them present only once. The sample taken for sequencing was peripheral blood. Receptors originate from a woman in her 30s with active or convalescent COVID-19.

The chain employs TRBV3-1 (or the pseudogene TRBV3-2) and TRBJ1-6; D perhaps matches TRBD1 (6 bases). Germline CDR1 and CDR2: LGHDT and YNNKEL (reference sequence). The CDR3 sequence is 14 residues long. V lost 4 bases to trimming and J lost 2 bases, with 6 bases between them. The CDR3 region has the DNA TGTGCCAGCAGCCGACAGGCCTATAATTCACCCCTCCACTTT. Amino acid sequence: CASSRQAYNSPLHF.

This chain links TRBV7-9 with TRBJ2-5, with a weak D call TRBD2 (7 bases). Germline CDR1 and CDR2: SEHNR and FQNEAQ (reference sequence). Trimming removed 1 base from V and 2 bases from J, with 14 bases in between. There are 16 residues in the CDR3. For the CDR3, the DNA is TGTGCCAGCAGCTTAGGACGGGGGGCTGTACAAGAGACCCAGTACTTC. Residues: CASSLGRGAVQETQYF.

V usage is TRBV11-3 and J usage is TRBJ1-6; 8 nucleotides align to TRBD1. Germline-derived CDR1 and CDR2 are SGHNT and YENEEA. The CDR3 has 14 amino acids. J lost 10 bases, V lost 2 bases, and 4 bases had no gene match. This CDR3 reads CASSLPQGASPLHF. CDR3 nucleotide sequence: TGTGCCAGCAGCTTACCTCAGGGGGCGTCACCCCTCCACTTT.

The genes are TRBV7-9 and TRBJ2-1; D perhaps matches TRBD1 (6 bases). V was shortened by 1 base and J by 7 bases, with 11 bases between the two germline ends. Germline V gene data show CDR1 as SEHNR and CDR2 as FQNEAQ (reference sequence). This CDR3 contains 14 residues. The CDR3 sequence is CASSLGGPGNEQFF. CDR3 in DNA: TGTGCCAGCAGCTTAGGGGGGCCTGGGAATGAGCAGTTCTTC.

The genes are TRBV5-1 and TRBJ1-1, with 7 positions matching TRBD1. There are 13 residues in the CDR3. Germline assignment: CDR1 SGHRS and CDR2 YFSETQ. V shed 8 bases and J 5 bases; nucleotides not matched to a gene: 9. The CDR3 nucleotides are TGCGCCAGTAGCCTATCAGGGGGAACTGAAGCTTTCTTT. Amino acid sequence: CASSLSGGTEAFF.

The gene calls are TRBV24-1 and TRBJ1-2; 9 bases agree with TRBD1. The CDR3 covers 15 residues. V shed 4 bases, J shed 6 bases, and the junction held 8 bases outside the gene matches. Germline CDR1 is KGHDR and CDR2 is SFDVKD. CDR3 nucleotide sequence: TGTGCCACCAGTGAGGGGACAGGGACGGTCGATGGCTACACCTTC. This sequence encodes CATSEGTGTVDGYTF.